The clone carrying this TCR beta chain came up a few times. MiXCR was run by TCRdb on the RT-PCR reads, yielding one entry per CDR3 protein. The data contain almost 700,000 distinct CDR3 sequences, more than 13% of them singletons. The clonotype originates from a female donor in good health, serving as a healthy control. The sample was memory CD4+ T cells from blood.

DNA for the CDR3: TGCAGTGCTGGGAGCGGGAGGATGTACGAGCAGTACTTC. Residues: CSAGSGRMYEQYF. This chain uses TRBV20-1 with TRBJ2-7; 9 bases are a match to TRBD2. The germline CDR1 and CDR2 sequences are DFQATT and SNEGSKA (reference sequence). The V gene end was trimmed by 5 bases and the J gene end by 4 bases; junction bases not matched to a gene: 6. This CDR3 has 13 amino acids.